This TCR beta chain was identified in a study of early stage breast cancer tumors. Study outcomes and limitations: Bulk DNA sequencing of unsorted cells missed chain pairing and markers. Tumor and normal breast were distinguished via blood comparison in most of the 16 patients. Tumors had approximately 2.7-fold higher T cell density and higher clonality than adjacent normal breast tissue.

The CDR3 contains 12 residues. The V and J ends lost 8 bases and 4 bases respectively, with 11 bases between them. Germline CDR1 LNHDA, CDR2 SQIVND (reference sequence). This clone occurred a few times. Its antigen remains unknown. Sequencing used immunoSEQ multiplex PCR; TCRdb keeps in-frame clones, though not all of them. The table lists approximately 39,000 clones, 74% of them singletons, with roughly 6.1% in the top ten. The chain joins TRBV19 to TRBJ1-2; D is undetermined. Sequencing was performed on blood. This clonotype originated in a person aged 55 to 75 with breast cancer. CDR3 nucleotides: TGTGCCAGTTGGAGTAGGCCCTATGGCTACACCTTC. Protein product: CASWSRPYGYTF. Full variable domain (remainder filled in from reference TRBV19 and TRBJ1-2): DGGITQSPKYLFRKEGQNVTLSCEQNLNHDAMYWYRQDPGQGLRLIYYSQIVNDFQKGDIAEGYSVSREKKESFPLTVTSAQKNPTAFYLCASWSRPYGYTFGSGTRLTVV.